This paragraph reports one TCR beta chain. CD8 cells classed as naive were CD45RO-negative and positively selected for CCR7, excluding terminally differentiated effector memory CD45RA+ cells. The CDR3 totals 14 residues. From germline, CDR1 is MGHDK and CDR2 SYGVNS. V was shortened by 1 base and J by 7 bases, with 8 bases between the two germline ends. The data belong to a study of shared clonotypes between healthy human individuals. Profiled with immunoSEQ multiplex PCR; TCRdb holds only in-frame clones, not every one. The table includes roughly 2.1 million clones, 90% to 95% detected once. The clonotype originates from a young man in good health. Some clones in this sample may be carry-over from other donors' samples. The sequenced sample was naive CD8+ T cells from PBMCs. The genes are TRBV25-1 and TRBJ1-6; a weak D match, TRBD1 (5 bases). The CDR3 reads CASSELGTNSPLHF. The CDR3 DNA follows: TGTGCCAGCAGTGAATTGGGGACCAATTCACCCCTCCACTTT.